This record covers a single T cell receptor beta chain. Donors likely had unrecorded immune exposures despite being nominally healthy when sampled. The sample is drawn from a study of cytomegalovirus exposure and HLA in healthy donors. The PCR made use of 60 Vbeta and 13 Jbeta primers. The data were produced by immunoSEQ multiplex PCR, yet TCRdb's version contains in-frame clones alone and is incomplete. The table records some 86,000 clones, about 66% of them present only once. The origin of this receptor is a man between 25 and 39 years old in good health and CMV-seronegative. The sequencing input was PBMCs.

CDR3 region: CASRTRVDNEKLFF. The CDR3 nucleotides read TGTGCCAGCAGGACCCGGGTAGATAATGAAAAACTGTTTTTT. This chain links TRBV6-5 with TRBJ1-4, with no clear D. The CDR3 is 14 residues long. Looked up from germline, CDR1 is MNHEY and CDR2 is SVGAGI. Deletions cut 6 bases from V and 4 bases from J, with 12 bases between.